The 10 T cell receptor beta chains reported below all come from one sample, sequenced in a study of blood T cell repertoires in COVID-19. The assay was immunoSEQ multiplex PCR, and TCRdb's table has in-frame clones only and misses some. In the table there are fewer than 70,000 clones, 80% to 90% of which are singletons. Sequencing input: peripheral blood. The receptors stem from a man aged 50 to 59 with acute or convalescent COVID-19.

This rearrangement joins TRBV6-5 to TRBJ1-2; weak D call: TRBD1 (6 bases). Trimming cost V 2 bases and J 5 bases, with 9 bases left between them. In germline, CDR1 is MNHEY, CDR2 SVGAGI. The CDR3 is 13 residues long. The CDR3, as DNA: TGTGCCAGCAGTTACGGCAGGGGTTATGGCTACACCTTC. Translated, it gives CASSYGRGYGYTF.

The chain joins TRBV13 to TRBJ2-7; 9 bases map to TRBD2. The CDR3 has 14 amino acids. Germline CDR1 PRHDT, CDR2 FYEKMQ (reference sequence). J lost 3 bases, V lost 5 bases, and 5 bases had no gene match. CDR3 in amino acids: CASSSGRKDYEQYF. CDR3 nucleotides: TGTGCCAGCAGCAGCGGGAGGAAGGACTACGAGCAGTACTTC.

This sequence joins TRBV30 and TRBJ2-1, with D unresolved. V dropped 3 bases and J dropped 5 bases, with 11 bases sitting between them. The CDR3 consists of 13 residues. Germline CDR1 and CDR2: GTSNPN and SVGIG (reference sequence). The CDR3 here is CAWRGDSNNEQFF. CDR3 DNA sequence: TGTGCCTGGAGGGGTGACTCGAACAATGAGCAGTTCTTC.

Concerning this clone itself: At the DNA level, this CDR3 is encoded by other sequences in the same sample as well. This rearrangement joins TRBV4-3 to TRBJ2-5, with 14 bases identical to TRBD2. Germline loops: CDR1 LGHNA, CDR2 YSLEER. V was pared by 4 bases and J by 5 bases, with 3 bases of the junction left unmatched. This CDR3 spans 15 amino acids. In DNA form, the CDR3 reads TGCGCCAGCAGCCCGGGACTAGCGGGAGCCGAGACCCAGTACTTC. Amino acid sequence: CASSPGLAGAETQYF.

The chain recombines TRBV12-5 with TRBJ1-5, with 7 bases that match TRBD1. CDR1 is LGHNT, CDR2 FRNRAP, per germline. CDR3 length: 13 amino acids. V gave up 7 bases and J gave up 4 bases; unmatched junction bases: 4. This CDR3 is CASALTGNQPQHF. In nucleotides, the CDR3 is TGTGCTAGTGCCCTGACAGGGAATCAGCCCCAGCATTTT.

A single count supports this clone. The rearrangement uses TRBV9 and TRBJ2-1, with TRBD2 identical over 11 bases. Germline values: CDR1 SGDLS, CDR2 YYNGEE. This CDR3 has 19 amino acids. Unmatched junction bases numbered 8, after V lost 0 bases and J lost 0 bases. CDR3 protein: CASSVGSGRAKTSYNEQFF. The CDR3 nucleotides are TGTGCCAGCAGCGTAGGTAGCGGGAGGGCCAAAACCTCCTACAATGAGCAGTTCTTC.

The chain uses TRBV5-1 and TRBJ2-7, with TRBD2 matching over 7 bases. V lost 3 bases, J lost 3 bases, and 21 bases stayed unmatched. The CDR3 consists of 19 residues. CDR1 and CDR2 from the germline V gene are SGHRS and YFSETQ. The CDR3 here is CASSYVGALVREQGYEQYF. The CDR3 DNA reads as TGCGCCAGCAGCTACGTTGGGGCCCTCGTGCGGGAGCAGGGCTACGAGCAGTACTTC. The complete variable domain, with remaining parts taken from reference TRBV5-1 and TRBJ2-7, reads KAGVTQTPRYLIKTRGQQVTLSCSPISGHRSVSWYQQTPGQGLQFLFEYFSETQRNKGNFPGRFSGRQFSNSRSEMNVSTLELGDSALYLCASSYVGALVREQGYEQYFGPGTRLTVT.

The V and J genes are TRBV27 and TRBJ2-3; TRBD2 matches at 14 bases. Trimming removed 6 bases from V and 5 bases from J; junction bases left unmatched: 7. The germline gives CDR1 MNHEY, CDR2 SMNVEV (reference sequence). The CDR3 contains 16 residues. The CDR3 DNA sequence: TGTGCCAGCAGAACCCGACTAGCGGGAGGGGTAGATACGCAGTATTTT. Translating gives CASRTRLAGGVDTQYF.

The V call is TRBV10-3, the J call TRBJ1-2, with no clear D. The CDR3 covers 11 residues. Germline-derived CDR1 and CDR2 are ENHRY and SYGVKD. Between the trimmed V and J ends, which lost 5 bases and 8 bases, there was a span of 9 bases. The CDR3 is CAISQAGGYTF. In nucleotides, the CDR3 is TGTGCCATCAGTCAGGCCGGCGGCTACACCTTC.

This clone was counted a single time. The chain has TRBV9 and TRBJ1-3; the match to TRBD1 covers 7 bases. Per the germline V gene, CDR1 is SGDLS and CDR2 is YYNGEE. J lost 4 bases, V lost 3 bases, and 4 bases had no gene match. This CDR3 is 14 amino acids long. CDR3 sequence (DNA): TGTGCCAGCAGCGAGGGACAGAGCGGAAACACCATATATTTT. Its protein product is CASSEGQSGNTIYF.